A single sample is the source of the 18 T cell receptor beta chains below, sequenced in a study of T cells in Graves' hyperthyroidism and ophthalmopathy. Amplification yielded TCR beta CDR3 regions, with RNA transcripts as the source. First-round RT-PCR with HTBI primers amplified the TCR CDR3 region. TCRdb recomputed calls from the multiplex PCR reads with MiXCR, one row per CDR3 protein. The table shows roughly 600,000 distinct CDR3 sequences, with about 15% occurring only once. The sample comprised blood. These receptors were obtained from a woman aged 45-60 years with Graves' ophthalmopathy.

This clonotype was recorded a few times. The chain has TRBV7-9 and TRBJ1-6, with 7 nucleotides matching TRBD1. With 5 bases clipped from V and 7 bases from J, the junction kept 5 bases outside the gene matches. Germline V gene lookup returns CDR1 SEHNR and CDR2 FQNEAQ (reference sequence). CDR3 length equals 14 residues. CDR3 protein: CASSVTGWNSPLHF. DNA of the CDR3: TGTGCCAGCAGCGTGACAGGGTGGAATTCACCCCTCCACTTT.

This clonotype came up a few times. The chain uses TRBV5-4 and TRBJ2-1; D perhaps matches TRBD2 (6 bases). The V gene's germline CDR1 is SGHNT and CDR2 YYREEE (reference sequence). Trimming removed 4 bases from V and 5 bases from J, with 16 bases in between. The CDR3 extends over 15 amino acids. The CDR3 reads CASSPGTVANNEQFF. The DNA of the CDR3 is TGTGCCAGCAGCCCCGGGACTGTAGCCAACAATGAGCAGTTCTTC.

This chain joins TRBV12-3 or TRBV12-4 and TRBJ2-7; TRBD2 matches at 12 bases. V trimming: 2 bases; J trimming: 4 bases; junction bases outside the gene matches: 12. This CDR3 has 18 amino acids. This chain's CDR3 is CASSLMASGRANTYEQYF. The CDR3 DNA is TGTGCCAGCAGTTTAATGGCTAGCGGGAGGGCCAATACGTACGAGCAGTACTTC.

With respect to this clonotype: The conserved final phenylalanine or tryptophan is absent from the CDR3, which likely points to a read error. The genes are TRBV7-2 and TRBJ1-6; 8 nucleotides match TRBD1. CDR1 and CDR2 from the germline V gene are SGHTA and FQGNSA. V trimming: 5 bases; J trimming: 6 bases; junction bases outside the gene matches: 9. The CDR3 is 16 residues long. This chain's CDR3 is CASSPSSDRANSPLHL. The CDR3 bases are TGTGCCAGCAGCCCCTCCTCGGACAGGGCTAATTCACCCCTCCACCTT.

This clonotype was observed many times. The V gene is TRBV6-2 or TRBV6-3, the J gene TRBJ2-4; the D gene could be TRBD1 or TRBD2 (5 bases each). Germline-derived CDR1 and CDR2 are MNHEY and SVGEGT. The V end lost 11 bases, the J end lost 0 bases, and 17 bases lay between the germline ends. CDR3 length: 15 amino acids. This CDR3 reads CAVRDGGLAKNIQYF. The CDR3 coding sequence is TGTGCCGTCCGGGACGGAGGACTAGCCAAAAACATTCAGTACTTC.

This clonotype has ten or more counts. The chain joins TRBV10-3 to TRBJ2-1; D is perhaps TRBD2 (6 bases). The V gene's germline CDR1 is ENHRY and CDR2 SYGVKD. CDR3 length: 14 residues. V lost 1 base, J lost 7 bases, and 11 bases lay in between. The CDR3 sequence: CAISEYGAGNEQFF. The CDR3 coding sequence is TGTGCCATCAGTGAGTACGGGGCGGGGAATGAGCAGTTCTTC.

The J gene is TRBJ2-1, the V gene TRBV6-1; 7 bases are a match to TRBD2. CDR3 length: 16 amino acids. After removal of 5 bases from V and 7 bases from J, the junction contained 14 bases not matched to a gene. Germline V gene sequence: CDR1 MNHNS, CDR2 SASEGT. The CDR3, as DNA: TGTGCCAGCAGTTCCCTTCTTGGCGGGAGTTCAAATGAGCAGTTCTTC. Translated: CASSSLLGGSSNEQFF.

The rearrangement joins TRBV28 to TRBJ1-3; weak D call: TRBD1 (5 bases). Germline CDR1 is MDHEN and CDR2 is SYDVKM. Between the trimmed V and J ends, which lost 2 bases and 2 bases, there was a span of 10 bases. The CDR3 runs 15 residues. CDR3 coding DNA: TGTGCCAGCAGTTTAAGAGGGGTAGCTGGAAACACCATATATTTT. Translating it yields CASSLRGVAGNTIYF.

This clonotype was observed at least ten times. This sequence joins TRBV7-2 and TRBJ2-3; unclear D gene. The CDR3 runs to 14 residues. Germline assignment: CDR1 SGHTA and CDR2 FQGNSA. V gave up 1 base and J gave up 2 bases, with 7 bases separating them. CDR3 nucleotide sequence: TGTGCCAGCAGCTTAGGCCCATTCACAGATACGCAGTATTTT. It is translated as CASSLGPFTDTQYF.

Only a few counts were recorded for this clonotype. V is TRBV25-1 and J is TRBJ1-2, with D tentatively TRBD1 (5 bases). This CDR3 contains 12 residues. V was clipped by 6 bases and J by 8 bases, with 13 bases between them. Germline CDR1 MGHDK, CDR2 SYGVNS. The CDR3 here is CASSGGTVGYTF. The DNA for the CDR3 is TGTGCCAGCAGCGGGGGGACGGTCGGCTACACCTTC.

This clonotype was seen more than once but under ten times. The chain uses TRBV29-1 and TRBJ2-3, with 10 positions matching TRBD1. CDR1 and CDR2 (germline): SQVTM, ANQGSEA. With 5 bases clipped from V and 5 bases from J, the junction kept 7 bases outside the gene matches. CDR3 length: 14 amino acids. The CDR3 sequence is CSVHDRGRLDTQYF. CDR3 nucleotide sequence: TGCAGCGTTCACGACAGGGGGCGGTTAGATACGCAGTATTTT.

This clonotype was found many times. The chain employs TRBV14 and TRBJ1-4; D unresolved. This CDR3 contains 14 residues. Germline lookup yields CDR1 SGHDN and CDR2 FVKESK. Trimming left V 1 base short and J 7 bases short, with 10 bases between. This chain's CDR3 is CASSQAGLGEKLFF. The CDR3 bases are TGTGCCAGCAGCCAAGCCGGGCTCGGTGAAAAACTGTTTTTT. The variable domain in full, completed from reference TRBV14 and TRBJ1-4, reads EAGVTQFPSHSVIEKGQTVTLRCDPISGHDNLYWYRRVMGKEIKFLLHFVKESKQDESGMPNNRFLAERTGGTYSTLKVQPAELEDSGVYFCASSQAGLGEKLFFGSGTQLSVL.

This clonotype appeared a few times. The chain has TRBV4-1 and TRBJ1-2; 9 nucleotides line up with TRBD1. The CDR3 totals 15 residues. V lost 3 bases and J lost 5; bases outside the gene matches: 7. The germline gives CDR1 MGHRA, CDR2 YSYEKL. CDR3 in DNA: TGCGCCAGCAGCCATGGACAGGGGACGACGTATGGCTACACCTTC. Protein: CASSHGQGTTYGYTF.

There are a few counts of this clonotype. The rearrangement joins TRBV4-1 to TRBJ1-1, with a tentative D call TRBD1 (5 bases). CDR1 and CDR2 from the germline V gene are MGHRA and YSYEKL. Trimming left V 4 bases short and J 3 bases short, with 12 bases between. The CDR3 consists of 14 residues. CDR3 protein: CASSRGTGDTEAFF. In nucleotides, the CDR3 is TGCGCCAGCAGCCGCGGGACGGGGGACACTGAAGCTTTCTTT.

This clonotype came up many times. The V gene is TRBV27, the J gene TRBJ1-1; D is ambiguous. The V and J ends lost 3 bases and 0 bases respectively, with 8 bases between them. The CDR3 sequence is 14 residues long. Germline CDR1 is MNHEY and CDR2 is SMNVEV (reference sequence). The CDR3 here is CASSLVPVNTEAFF. In DNA form, the CDR3 reads TGTGCCAGCAGTTTGGTTCCGGTGAACACTGAAGCTTTCTTT.

This clonotype was seen a handful of times. V usage is TRBV5-8 and J usage is TRBJ2-1, with D possibly called TRBD1 or TRBD2 (5 bases each). V was trimmed by 3 bases and J by 5 bases, leaving 18 bases between them. This CDR3 comprises 16 residues. The germline V gene encodes CDR1 SGHTS and CDR2 YDEGEE. The CDR3, as DNA: TGTGCCAGCAGCTGGGGGTCCCTCTTAATTAACAATGAGCAGTTCTTC. Encoded protein: CASSWGSLLINNEQFF.

This clonotype has a count of ten or more. The gene calls are TRBV27 and TRBJ2-7; TRBD1 matches at 8 bases. Germline V gene data show CDR1 as MNHEY and CDR2 as SMNVEV (reference sequence). This CDR3 spans 14 amino acids. The V segment lost 7 bases and the J segment 4 bases; nucleotides outside the gene matches: 9. The CDR3 coding sequence is TGTGCCAGCACCCCCCGACAGGGGCGATACGAGCAGTACTTC. Translation: CASTPRQGRYEQYF.

V gene TRBV6-1 combines with J gene TRBJ2-3; 9 nucleotides agree with TRBD2. CDR3 length: 14 residues. Losses at the gene ends were 6 bases for V and 4 bases for J; bases not matched to a gene: 5. The germline CDR1 and CDR2 sequences are MNHNS and SASEGT. The CDR3 DNA reads TGTGCCAGCAGGATTAGCGGGAGTGCAGATACGCAGTATTTT. Protein product: CASRISGSADTQYF.